The 3 T cell receptor beta chains below all came from one sample that was sequenced in a study of T cells in Graves' hyperthyroidism and ophthalmopathy. Researchers amplified the TCR beta CDR3 regions from RNA transcripts. First-round RT-PCR targeting the TCR CDR3 was performed with the HTBI primer set. TCRdb fed the multiplex PCR reads into MiXCR, producing one record per CDR3 protein. The table has over 700,000 distinct CDR3 sequences, 38% seen once; the top ten hold about 8.9%. Sequenced sample: blood. These receptors came from a man aged 18 to 29 with Graves' hyperthyroidism.

This clonotype came up once. The chain recombines TRBV19 with TRBJ1-6, with 10 bases fitting TRBD1. This CDR3 spans 17 amino acids. V gave up 4 bases and J gave up 10 bases; unmatched junction bases: 13. CDR1 and CDR2 (germline): LNHDA, SQIVND (reference sequence). CDR3 residues: CASSKTRDRGGGSPLHF. The CDR3 nucleotides read TGTGCCAGTAGTAAGACCCGGGACAGGGGTGGTGGATCACCCCTCCACTTT.

This clonotype was seen a few times. The rearrangement links TRBV20-1 to TRBJ1-1; tentative D call: TRBD1 (5 bases). The CDR3 loop spans 14 amino acids. Per germline, CDR1 DFQATT and CDR2 SNEGSKA (reference sequence). V lost 0 bases and J lost 6, with 14 bases in between. CDR3 loop: CSARDSDWGAEAFF. The CDR3 coding sequence is TGCAGTGCTAGAGATTCGGATTGGGGGGCTGAAGCTTTCTTT.

This clonotype has just a few counts. V gene TRBV30 combines with J gene TRBJ1-4, with 7 bases matching TRBD1. The CDR3 consists of 12 residues. Germline values: CDR1 GTSNPN, CDR2 SVGIG (reference sequence). The V gene end was trimmed by 3 bases and the J gene end by 7 bases; junction bases not matched to a gene: 2. The DNA of the CDR3 is TGTGCCTGGAGCAGGGGGGGTGAAAAACTGTTTTTT. It codes for CAWSRGGEKLFF.